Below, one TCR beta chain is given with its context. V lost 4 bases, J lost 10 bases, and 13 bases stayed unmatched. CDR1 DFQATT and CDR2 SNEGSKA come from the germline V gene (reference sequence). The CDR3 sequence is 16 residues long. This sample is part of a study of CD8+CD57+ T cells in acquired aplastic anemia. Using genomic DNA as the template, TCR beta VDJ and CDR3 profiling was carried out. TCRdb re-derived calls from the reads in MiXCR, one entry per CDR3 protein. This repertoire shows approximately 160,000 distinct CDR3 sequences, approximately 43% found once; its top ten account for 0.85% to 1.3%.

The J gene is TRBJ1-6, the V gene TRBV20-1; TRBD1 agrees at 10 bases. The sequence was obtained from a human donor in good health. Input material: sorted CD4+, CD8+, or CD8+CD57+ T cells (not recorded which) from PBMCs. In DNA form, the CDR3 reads TGCAGTGCTATCACTAGGGACAGGGGCTTATGGTCACCCCTCCACTTT. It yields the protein CSAITRDRGLWSPLHF.